This passage covers 2 T cell receptor beta chains from one sample sequenced in a study of T cells in Graves' hyperthyroidism and ophthalmopathy. Using RNA transcripts as the source, TCR beta CDR3 regions were amplified. The TCR CDR3 first-round RT-PCR relied on the HTBI primer set. TCRdb reprocessed the multiplex PCR reads with MiXCR, giving one entry per CDR3 protein. The table includes around 300,000 distinct CDR3 sequences, 14% detected once. Sequencing was done on a sample of blood. These receptors were taken from a woman in her 30s with Graves' hyperthyroidism.

This clonotype was detected ten times or more. The chain uses TRBV20-1 and TRBJ2-1; weak D call: TRBD1 (5 bases). CDR1 and CDR2 (germline): DFQATT, SNEGSKA (reference sequence). V was pared by 7 bases and J by 7 bases, with 20 bases between. This CDR3 comprises 14 residues. The CDR3 here is CSVWRKGFENEQFF. As DNA, the CDR3 is TGCAGTGTGTGGCGGAAGGGGTTTGAAAATGAGCAGTTCTTC.

This clonotype was counted at least ten times. This chain uses TRBV11-2 with TRBJ2-7, with TRBD1 matching over 9 bases. V trimming: 8 bases; J trimming: 3 bases; junction bases outside the gene matches: 8. The CDR3 totals 14 residues. The germline gives CDR1 SGHAT, CDR2 FQNNGV. The CDR3, as DNA: TGTGCCAGCCGTGGGACAGGGAGTAACTACGAGCAGTACTTC. The encoded protein is CASRGTGSNYEQYF.